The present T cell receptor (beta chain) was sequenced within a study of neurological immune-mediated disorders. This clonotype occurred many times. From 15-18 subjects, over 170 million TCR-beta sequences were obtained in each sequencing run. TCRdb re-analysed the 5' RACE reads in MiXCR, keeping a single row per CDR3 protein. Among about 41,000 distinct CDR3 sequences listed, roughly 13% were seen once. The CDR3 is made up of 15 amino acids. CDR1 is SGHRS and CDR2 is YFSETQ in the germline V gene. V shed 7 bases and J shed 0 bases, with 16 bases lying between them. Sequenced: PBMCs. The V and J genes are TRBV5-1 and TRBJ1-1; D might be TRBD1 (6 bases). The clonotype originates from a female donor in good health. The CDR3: CASRRGDSMNTEAFF. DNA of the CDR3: TGCGCCAGCCGCAGGGGAGATTCGATGAACACTGAAGCTTTCTTT.